This T cell receptor beta chain is drawn from a study of T cells after yellow fever vaccination. Whole-study findings and limits: Reappearing after the booster were most of the clones from primary vaccination (roughly 96% CD4, approximately 86% CD8).

Template-switching 5'RACE yielded the TCR cDNA; a universal primer site and UMIs were added in the process. TCRdb redid the calling of the 5' RACE reads with MiXCR, one entry per CDR3 protein. In the table there are 400,000 to 450,000 distinct CDR3 sequences, around 20% of which are singletons. Concerning this clonotype itself: The antigen remains undetermined.

The trim removed 3 bases at V and 7 bases at J, leaving 8 bases unmatched. The CDR3 has 14 amino acids. CDR1 and CDR2 (germline): MNHEY, SVGAGI. Sequences were derived from PBMCs, sampled before the yellow fever booster vaccination. J is TRBJ1-2 and V is TRBV6-5; 7 bases agree with TRBD1. The TCR comes from a man younger than 35 who received the YFV17D yellow fever vaccine. The CDR3: CASSYATGSPGYTF. CDR3 bases: TGTGCCAGCAGTTATGCGACAGGGTCTCCTGGCTACACCTTC.